The clone carrying this T cell receptor beta chain occurred a few times. Its antigen is unknown. The data originate from a study of CD8+CD57+ T cells in acquired aplastic anemia. Study background: Recorded DNA amounts for sorted CD4+ and CD8+ cells had an average of approximately 3 ug.

This CDR3 is built from 11 residues. Deletions cut 1 base from V and 11 bases from J, with 11 bases between. Germline loops: CDR1 SQVTM, CDR2 ANQGSEA. Patients sequenced had flow cytometry evidence of CD8+CD57+ cell expansion. Points from the study as a whole: Patients and controls were not found to differ significantly in CD8+ Simpson's diversity.

It was genomic DNA that served as the template for profiling TCR beta VDJ and CDR3. TCRdb processed the reads anew with MiXCR; each CDR3 protein has one entry. The sample holds 250,000 to 350,000 distinct CDR3 sequences, 56% seen once. V is TRBV29-1 and J is TRBJ1-1; D not certain. This sequence was found in a human donor with aplastic anemia. Source material: sorted CD4+, CD8+, or CD8+CD57+ T cells (not recorded which) from PBMCs. The CDR3 DNA is TGCAGCGTTGAAGTGGGTAGGTGGGCTTTCTTT. Encoded protein: CSVEVGRWAFF. The variable domain in full, with the rest retrieved from reference TRBV29-1 and TRBJ1-1, is SAVISQKPSRDICQRGTSLTIQCQVDSQVTMMFWYRQQPGQSLTLIATANQGSEATYESGFVIDKFPISRPNLTFSTLTVSNMSPEDSSIYLCSVEVGRWAFFGQGTRLTVV.